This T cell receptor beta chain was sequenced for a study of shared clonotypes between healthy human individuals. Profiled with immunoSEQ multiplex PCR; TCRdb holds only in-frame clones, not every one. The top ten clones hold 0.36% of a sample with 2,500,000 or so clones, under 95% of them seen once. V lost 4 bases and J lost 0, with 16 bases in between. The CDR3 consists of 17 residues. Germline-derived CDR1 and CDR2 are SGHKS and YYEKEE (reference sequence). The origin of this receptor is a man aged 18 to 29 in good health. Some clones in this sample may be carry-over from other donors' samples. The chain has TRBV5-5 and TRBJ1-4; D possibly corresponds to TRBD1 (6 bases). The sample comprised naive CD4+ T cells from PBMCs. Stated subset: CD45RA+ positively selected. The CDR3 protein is CASSLPGTTSTNEKLFF. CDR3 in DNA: TGTGCCAGCAGCCTTCCAGGGACAACGTCAACTAATGAAAAACTGTTTTTT.